This TCR beta chain stems from a study of cytomegalovirus exposure and HLA in healthy donors. At collection, donors were nominally healthy, but unrecorded immune exposures were probable. This clone was recorded a few times. The CDR3 covers 15 residues. Germline trimming cut 5 bases from V and 5 bases from J; bases unmatched to any gene: 7. Germline loops: CDR1 SGHRS, CDR2 YFSETQ. Primers included in the PCR were 60 Vbeta and 13 Jbeta primers. TCRdb keeps only in-frame clones here, not all; method: immunoSEQ multiplex PCR. This sample has around 170,000 clones, with about 78% found just once. The TCR comes from a man aged 60-69 years in good health and CMV-seronegative. The V gene is TRBV5-1, the J gene TRBJ2-2; 9 nucleotides match TRBD1. The sequenced sample was PBMCs. The CDR3 sequence: CASRWTGVGTGELFF. In DNA form, the CDR3 reads TGCGCCAGCAGGTGGACAGGGGTAGGGACCGGGGAGCTGTTTTTT.